This TCR beta chain was identified during a study of CD8+CD57+ T cells in acquired aplastic anemia. Study summary: DNA per sorted CD4+ or CD8+ sample ranged about 0.17 to 30 ug, averaging 3.2 ug.

Using genomic DNA as the template, TCR beta VDJ and CDR3 profiling was carried out. TCRdb reprocessed the reads with MiXCR, giving one entry per CDR3 protein. This table has about 160,000 distinct CDR3 sequences, less than 50% appearing once. Per the germline V gene, CDR1 is SGHTA and CDR2 is FQGNSA. The V end was cut by 6 bases, the J end by 0 bases, with 8 bases between. The CDR3 contains 13 residues. The sequenced patients had an expansion of CD8+CD57+ cells seen by flow cytometry. The receptor comes from a human donor with aplastic anemia. Source material: sorted CD4+, CD8+, or CD8+CD57+ T cells (not recorded which) from PBMCs. The V call is TRBV7-2, the J call TRBJ1-1, with a tentative D call TRBD1 (5 bases). In DNA form, the CDR3 reads TGTGCCAGCAGTCGACAGCTGAACACTGAAGCTTTCTTT. Protein sequence: CASSRQLNTEAFF.